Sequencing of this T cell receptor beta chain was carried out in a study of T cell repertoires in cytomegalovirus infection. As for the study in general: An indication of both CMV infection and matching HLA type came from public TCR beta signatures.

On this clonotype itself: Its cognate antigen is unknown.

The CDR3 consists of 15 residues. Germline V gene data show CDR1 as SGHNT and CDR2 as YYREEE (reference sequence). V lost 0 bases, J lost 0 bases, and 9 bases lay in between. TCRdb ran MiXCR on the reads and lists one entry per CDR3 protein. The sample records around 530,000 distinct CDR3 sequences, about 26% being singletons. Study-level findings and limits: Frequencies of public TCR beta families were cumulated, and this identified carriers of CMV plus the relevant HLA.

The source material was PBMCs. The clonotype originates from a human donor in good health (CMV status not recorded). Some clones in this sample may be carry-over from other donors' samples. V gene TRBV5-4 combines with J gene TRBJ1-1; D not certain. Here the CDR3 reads CASSLGAVMNTEAFF. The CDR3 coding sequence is TGTGCCAGCAGCTTGGGGGCTGTCATGAACACTGAAGCTTTCTTT.